The 10 T cell receptor beta chains listed next were all sequenced from one sample in a study of T-cell memory formation after mild COVID-19. TCRdb re-called the 5' RACE reads through MiXCR, storing one row per CDR3 protein. The sample has about 140,000 distinct CDR3 sequences; more than 13% are singletons. The specimen sequenced was PBMCs or a T cell subset sorted from them (not recorded which). The source of these receptors is an adult woman who had mild COVID-19 (a few samples of this study predate the infection). Cell type and time point are not known.

This clonotype came up many times. The V gene is TRBV7-9, the J gene TRBJ1-1; TRBD1 matches 8 bases. V dropped 4 bases and J dropped 11; count of bases not matched to a gene: 15. CDR3 length: 15 residues. Germline assignment: CDR1 SEHNR and CDR2 FQNEAQ (reference sequence). The CDR3 here is CASSSGTGLGKWAFF. The CDR3 nucleotides read TGTGCCAGCAGCTCCGGGACAGGCCTGGGCAAGTGGGCTTTCTTT.

This clonotype was observed many times. The CDR3 here is CSARDIAAEQYF. CDR3 DNA sequence: TGCAGTGCTAGAGATATAGCTGCCGAGCAGTACTTC. V and J are TRBV20-1 and TRBJ2-7, with no clear D. V was shortened by 0 bases and J by 6 bases, with 9 bases between the two germline ends. This CDR3 comprises 12 residues. Germline V gene data show CDR1 as DFQATT and CDR2 as SNEGSKA (reference sequence).

The table lists this clonotype with many counts. The V and J genes are TRBV14 and TRBJ2-1; 7 bases match TRBD1. CDR3 length equals 16 residues. Germline V lookup: CDR1 SGHDN, CDR2 FVKESK. V dropped 7 bases and J dropped 4; count of bases not matched to a gene: 13. The CDR3 bases are TGTGCCAGCACCCCCCTCGAGGACAGGTTGTACAATGAGCAGTTCTTC. This sequence encodes CASTPLEDRLYNEQFF.

This clonotype was counted a single time. The chain recombines TRBV30 with TRBJ2-3; TRBD2 matches at 11 bases. With V trimmed by 0 bases and J by 5 bases, 4 bases remained unmatched. The CDR3 is 15 residues long. Per the germline V gene, CDR1 is GTSNPN and CDR2 is SVGIG (reference sequence). The CDR3 coding sequence is TGTGCCTGGAGTGTCTCCGGGACTAGCGGAGATACGCAGTATTTT. Protein sequence: CAWSVSGTSGDTQYF.

The sample holds one count of this clonotype. V usage is TRBV19 and J usage is TRBJ2-3, with 12 bases matching TRBD2. The CDR3 is 15 residues long. Per germline, CDR1 LNHDA and CDR2 SQIVND (reference sequence). The ends lost 5 bases at V and 6 bases at J; junction bases unmatched: 6. The CDR3 region is CASSPTSGRMDTQYF. In nucleotides, the CDR3 is TGTGCCAGTAGTCCGACTAGCGGGAGAATGGATACGCAGTATTTT. Complete variable domain (other parts from reference TRBV19 and TRBJ2-3): DGGITQSPKYLFRKEGQNVTLSCEQNLNHDAMYWYRQDPGQGLRLIYYSQIVNDFQKGDIAEGYSVSREKKESFPLTVTSAQKNPTAFYLCASSPTSGRMDTQYFGPGTRLTVL.

The chain recombines TRBV7-8 with TRBJ2-3; 7 bases agree with TRBD1. Trimming cost V 9 bases and J 3 bases; bases outside gene matches: 9. There are 14 residues in the CDR3. Germline values: CDR1 SGHVS, CDR2 FQNEAQ. CDR3 loop: CASTHEGATDTQYF. CDR3 DNA sequence: TGTGCCAGTACCCACGAGGGGGCAACAGATACGCAGTATTTT. The whole variable domain, filled in from reference TRBV7-8 and TRBJ2-3, reads GAGVSQSPRYKVAKRGQDVALRCDPISGHVSLFWYQQALGQGPEFLTYFQNEAQLDKSGLPSDRFFAERPEGSVSTLKIQRTQQEDSAVYLCASTHEGATDTQYFGPGTRLTVL.

V usage is TRBV9 and J usage is TRBJ2-7; 8 nucleotides line up with TRBD2. Germline loops: CDR1 SGDLS, CDR2 YYNGEE. CDR3 size: 15 residues. Trimming cost V 0 bases and J 4 bases; bases outside gene matches: 6. The CDR3 DNA reads TGTGCCAGCAGCGTAGACGGGGGGGGCAGATACGAGCAGTACTTC. Protein sequence: CASSVDGGGRYEQYF.

This clonotype appeared a few times. The chain has TRBV20-1 and TRBJ1-1; D possibly corresponds to TRBD1 (6 bases). The ends were cut back, 0 bases at V and 4 bases at J, with 15 bases in the middle. The CDR3 has 15 residues. Germline V CDR1 and CDR2: DFQATT, SNEGSKA (reference sequence). In DNA, the CDR3 is TGCAGTGCTAGAGACCCAGACCGGGGGGCCACTGAAGCTTTCTTT. It yields the protein CSARDPDRGATEAFF.

The chain combines TRBV20-1 with TRBJ2-7, with D unclear. Trimming pared 0 bases from V and 0 bases from J, leaving 9 bases between. The CDR3 is 14 amino acids. From germline, CDR1 is DFQATT and CDR2 SNEGSKA (reference sequence). CDR3 loop: CSARDERTSYEQYF. The DNA of the CDR3 is TGCAGTGCTAGAGATGAACGGACCTCCTACGAGCAGTACTTC.

CDR3 DNA: TGCAGTGCTCCGTCGGGGGGACCAAATCAGCCCCAGCATTTT. Its translation: CSAPSGGPNQPQHF. V usage is TRBV20-1 and J usage is TRBJ1-5; possibly TRBD1 for D (5 bases). The CDR3 is made up of 14 amino acids. Germline CDR1 DFQATT, CDR2 SNEGSKA (reference sequence). V was shortened by 5 bases and J by 4 bases, with 15 bases between the two germline ends.